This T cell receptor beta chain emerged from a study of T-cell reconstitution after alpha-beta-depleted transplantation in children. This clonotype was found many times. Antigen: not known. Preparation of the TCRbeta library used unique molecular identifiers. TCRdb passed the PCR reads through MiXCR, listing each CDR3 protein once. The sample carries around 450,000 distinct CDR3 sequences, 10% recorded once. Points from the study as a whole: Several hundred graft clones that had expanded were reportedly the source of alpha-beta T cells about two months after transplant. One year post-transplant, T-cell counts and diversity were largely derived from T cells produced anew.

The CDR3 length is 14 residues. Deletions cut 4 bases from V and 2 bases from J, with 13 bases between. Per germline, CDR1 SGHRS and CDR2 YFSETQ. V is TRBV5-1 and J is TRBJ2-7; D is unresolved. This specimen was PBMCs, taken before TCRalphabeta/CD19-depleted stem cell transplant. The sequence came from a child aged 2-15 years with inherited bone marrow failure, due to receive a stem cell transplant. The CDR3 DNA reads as TGCGCCAGCAGCGTACTGAGCGCCACCTACGAGCAGTACTTC. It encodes CASSVLSATYEQYF. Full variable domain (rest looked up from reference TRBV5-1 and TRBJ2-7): KAGVTQTPRYLIKTRGQQVTLSCSPISGHRSVSWYQQTPGQGLQFLFEYFSETQRNKGNFPGRFSGRQFSNSRSEMNVSTLELGDSALYLCASSVLSATYEQYFGPGTRLTVT.